The entry below gives a single T cell receptor (beta chain) sequence along with its context. The data belong to a study of shared T cell receptors in the human thymus. TCRdb's table, derived via immunoSEQ multiplex PCR, lists solely in-frame clones and lacks some. In the table there are a few hundred thousand clones, 95% of which are singletons. The TCR comes from a human donor. Sample: thymocytes.

The chain's CDR3 is CAISDTGSYEQYF. The CDR3 DNA reads as TGTGCCATCAGTGATACAGGGAGCTACGAGCAGTACTTC. This chain joins TRBV10-3 and TRBJ2-7; TRBD1 is a possible D gene (6 bases). The CDR3 contains 13 residues. V was clipped by 3 bases and J by 3 bases, with 9 bases between them. The germline V gene encodes CDR1 ENHRY and CDR2 SYGVKD.